This TCR beta chain was identified in a study of T cells in Graves' hyperthyroidism and ophthalmopathy. Used for diagnoses were clinical symptoms, serum thyroxine and TRAb, thyroid ultrasound and orbital computed tomography. TCR beta CDR3 sequences were amplified from RNA transcripts. TCR CDR3 underwent first-round RT-PCR with the HTBI primer set. Using its own MiXCR run on the multiplex PCR reads, TCRdb lists one record per CDR3 protein. The sample contains about 290,000 distinct CDR3 sequences, around 20% of which appear only once. J lost 4 bases, V lost 4 bases, and 6 bases had no gene match. This CDR3 is built from 15 residues. The V gene's germline CDR1 is SGDLS and CDR2 YYNGEE. This clonotype has more than one count but fewer than ten. The antigen remains undetermined. Study results and limitations: Appearing also in blood were most of the thyroid clonotypes expanded above 0.001. A median 6.5 months before onset, the model predicted ophthalmopathy.

The specimen was blood. This TCR came from a man aged 50 to 60 with Graves' ophthalmopathy. The rearrangement links TRBV9 to TRBJ2-1, with 9 bases matching TRBD2. In DNA, the CDR3 is TGTGCCAGCAGCCCCAGACTAGCGGCGTACAATGAGCAGTTCTTC. Its protein product is CASSPRLAAYNEQFF.